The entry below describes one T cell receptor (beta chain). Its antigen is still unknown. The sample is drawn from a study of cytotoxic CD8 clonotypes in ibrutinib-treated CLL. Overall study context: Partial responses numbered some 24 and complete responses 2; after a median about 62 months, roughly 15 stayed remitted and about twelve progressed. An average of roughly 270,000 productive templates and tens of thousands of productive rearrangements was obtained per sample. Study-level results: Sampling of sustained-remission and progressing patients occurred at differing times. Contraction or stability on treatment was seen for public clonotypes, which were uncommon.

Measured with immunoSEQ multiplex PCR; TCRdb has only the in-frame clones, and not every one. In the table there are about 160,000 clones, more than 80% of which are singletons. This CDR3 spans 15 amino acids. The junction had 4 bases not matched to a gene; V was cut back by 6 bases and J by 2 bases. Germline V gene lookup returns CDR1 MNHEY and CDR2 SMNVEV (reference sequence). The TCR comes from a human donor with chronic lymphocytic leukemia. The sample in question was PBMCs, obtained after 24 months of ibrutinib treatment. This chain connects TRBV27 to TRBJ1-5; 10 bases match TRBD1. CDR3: CASRTGGIGNQPQHF. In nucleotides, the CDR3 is TGTGCCAGCAGGACAGGGGGCATTGGCAATCAGCCCCAGCATTTT.